This T cell receptor (beta chain) comes out of a study of molecular identifiers for immune sequencing clone quantification. Study-level results: Detectable among roughly 920,000 naive cells, according to reports, was Jurkat TCR RNA spiked in from one cell. In naive cells, clones above 20 RNA copies held under 1% of molecules, whereas in effector cells they held over 98%.

The germline V gene has CDR1 MNHEY and CDR2 SVGEGT. This CDR3 region has 15 residues. Trimming shortened V by 0 bases and J by 5 bases, and 14 bases separated the two germline ends. In TCRdb, the PCR reads were re-called with MiXCR into one record per CDR3 protein. Of just under 650,000 distinct CDR3 sequences in the sample, about 20% were seen once. For this clonotype: The antigen remains undetermined.

Naive CD8 T cells were sorted, and the gate applied was CD8+CD4-CCR7+CD45RA+. The sequenced sample was naive CD8+ T cells from blood, with Jurkat cell RNA spiked in. Stated subset: FACS-sorted CD8+CD4-CCR7+CD45RA+ naive T cells. The V and J genes are TRBV6-2 or TRBV6-3 and TRBJ2-7; D could derive from TRBD1 or TRBD2 (5 bases each). This receptor was obtained from a human donor in good health. Some libraries in this study had Jurkat cell RNA spiked in. The CDR3 spells CASSYSGRGSHEQYF. The CDR3 DNA follows: TGTGCCAGCAGTTACTCGGGACGAGGTTCCCACGAGCAGTACTTC.